This passage covers 18 T cell receptor beta chains from one sample sequenced in a study of early T cells in non-severe SARS-CoV-2 infection (dated by TCRdb to the early 2020s). The library was prepared using 5' RACE. Sequencing was performed on a NextSeq 500. TCRdb passed the public sequencing reads through fastp at Q25 and MiXCR, retaining productive beta sequences. Each CDR3 protein appears once, grouped with its most common genes and DNA. In all, the sample holds about 92,000 distinct CDR3 sequences, and under 15% of those were seen once. Roughly 7% of the sample rests with the top ten. Specimen: whole blood. These receptors originate from an adult who was a healthcare worker with PCR-confirmed SARS-CoV-2 infection or an uninfected control (not recorded which).

V and J are TRBV6-6 and TRBJ2-5; D perhaps matches TRBD1 (6 bases). The CDR3 totals 18 residues. The V end lost 0 bases, the J end lost 11 bases, and 28 bases lay between the germline ends. Germline lookup yields CDR1 MNHNY and CDR2 SVGAGI (reference sequence). The CDR3 DNA is TGTGCCAGCAGTTACTCGGGGGCGCTGCAGGGCCCCTTATCGTGGCAGTACTTC. Translation gives CASSYSGALQGPLSWQYF.

This clonotype turned up a few times. The chain uses TRBV29-1 and TRBJ2-5; TRBD1 is a possible D gene (5 bases). Germline V CDR1 and CDR2: SQVTM, ANQGSEA. V was pared by 2 bases and J by 5 bases, with 9 bases between. The CDR3 extends over 12 amino acids. CDR3 coding DNA: TGCAGCGTTGAATCAGGGCACGAGACCCAGTACTTC. It codes for CSVESGHETQYF. Together with reference TRBV29-1 and TRBJ2-5, the CDR3 gives the full variable domain: SAVISQKPSRDICQRGTSLTIQCQVDSQVTMMFWYRQQPGQSLTLIATANQGSEATYESGFVIDKFPISRPNLTFSTLTVSNMSPEDSSIYLCSVESGHETQYFGPGTRLLVL.

The V and J genes are TRBV27 and TRBJ2-6, with D tentatively TRBD1 (5 bases). The CDR3 has 17 amino acids. V shed 3 bases and J shed 0 bases, with 12 bases lying between them. Germline V gene data show CDR1 as MNHEY and CDR2 as SMNVEV (reference sequence). DNA of the CDR3: TGTGCCAGCAGTTTCAGGGCTTCTCACTCTGGGGCCAACGTCCTGACTTTC. It encodes CASSFRASHSGANVLTF.

This clonotype has just a few counts. V usage is TRBV20-1 and J usage is TRBJ2-1; a weak D match, TRBD2 (6 bases). The CDR3 length is 15 residues. Germline V CDR1 and CDR2: DFQATT, SNEGSKA (reference sequence). Trimming pared 0 bases from V and 3 bases from J, leaving 12 bases between. The DNA of the CDR3 is TGCAGTGCTAGAGAGGAGGGTTCGGGCTACAATGAGCAGTTCTTC. Amino acids: CSAREEGSGYNEQFF.

J is TRBJ2-7 and V is TRBV7-2; D not resolved. Trimming shortened V by 5 bases and J by 2 bases, and 10 bases separated the two germline ends. This CDR3 is 13 amino acids long. Germline V gene sequence: CDR1 SGHTA, CDR2 FQGNSA. The CDR3 loop is CASSLTVAYEQYF. The CDR3 bases are TGTGCCAGCAGCCTAACGGTAGCCTACGAGCAGTACTTC. The full variable domain, its missing parts supplied by reference TRBV7-2 and TRBJ2-7, is GAGVSQSPSNKVTEKGKDVELRCDPISGHTALYWYRQSLGQGLEFLIYFQGNSAPDKSGLPSDRFSAERTGGSVSTLTIQRTQQEDSAVYLCASSLTVAYEQYFGPGTRLTVT.

This clonotype was seen a few times. The rearrangement links TRBV7-9 to TRBJ1-6, with a weak D call TRBD1 (6 bases). CDR1 and CDR2 (germline): SEHNR, FQNEAQ (reference sequence). This CDR3 spans 15 amino acids. The V end lost 2 bases, the J end lost 8 bases, and 13 bases lay between the germline ends. CDR3 protein: CASSLRGAGDSPLHF. Written as DNA, the CDR3 is TGTGCCAGCAGCTTACGGGGGGCAGGGGATTCACCCCTCCACTTT.

This clonotype has more than one count but fewer than ten. The chain carries TRBV12-3 or TRBV12-4 and TRBJ2-7; 10 nucleotides agree with TRBD1. The length of the CDR3 is 15 residues. J gave up 1 base and V 5 bases, and 5 bases lay outside the gene matches. This CDR3 is CASSLRTGGSYEQYF. CDR3 in DNA: TGTGCCAGCAGTCTCCGGACAGGGGGTTCCTACGAGCAGTACTTC.

This clonotype came up many times. J is TRBJ1-2 and V is TRBV28; D may be TRBD1 (5 bases). The CDR3 loop spans 14 amino acids. V was clipped by 4 bases and J by 8 bases, with 17 bases between them. CDR1 is MDHEN and CDR2 is SYDVKM in the germline V gene. The CDR3 DNA is TGTGCCAGCAGTTCTATCATTTCAGGGACCGGCTACACCTTC. Translation: CASSSIISGTGYTF.

This clonotype was recorded many times. This chain links TRBV27 with TRBJ1-4; D gene ambiguous. V lost 6 bases, J lost 7 bases, and 12 bases lay in between. The CDR3 has 13 amino acids. Germline V gene lookup returns CDR1 MNHEY and CDR2 SMNVEV (reference sequence). CDR3 coding DNA: TGTGCCAGCAGCCGTAACGGTATTGAAAAACTGTTTTTT. Its translation is CASSRNGIEKLFF. The full variable domain, rest sourced from reference TRBV27 and TRBJ1-4, is EAQVTQNPRYLITVTGKKLTVTCSQNMNHEYMSWYRQDPGLGLRQIYYSMNVEVTDKGDVPEGYKVSRKEKRNFPLILESPSPNQTSLYFCASSRNGIEKLFFGSGTQLSVL.

This clonotype was observed at least ten times. This rearrangement joins TRBV29-1 to TRBJ1-4; 7 bases fit TRBD1. Germline trimming cut 7 bases from V and 0 bases from J; bases unmatched to any gene: 2. Germline V gives CDR1 SQVTM, CDR2 ANQGSEA. There are 13 residues in the CDR3. The DNA for the CDR3 is TGCAGCGGGGGGACAGCAACTAATGAAAAACTGTTTTTT. Encoded protein: CSGGTATNEKLFF.

The chain links TRBV29-1 to TRBJ2-7; D possibly uses TRBD1 or TRBD2 (5 bases each). V gave up 7 bases and J gave up 5 bases, with 15 bases separating them. CDR3 length: 12 residues. Germline V gene data show CDR1 as SQVTM and CDR2 as ANQGSEA. The DNA of the CDR3 is TGCAGCGGATTAGGGGAGCCAGACGAGCAGTACTTC. This sequence encodes CSGLGEPDEQYF.

This chain uses TRBV13 with TRBJ2-7, with TRBD2 matching over 8 bases. Germline CDR1 is PRHDT and CDR2 is FYEKMQ (reference sequence). CDR3 length equals 16 residues. The V and J ends lost 5 bases and 6 bases, in that order; junction bases with no gene match: 15. This CDR3 reads CASSTTSGTRIGEQYF. CDR3 nucleotides: TGTGCCAGCAGCACAACCTCCGGGACTAGGATCGGCGAGCAGTACTTC.

This clonotype came up a few times. The chain is built from TRBV5-6 and TRBJ1-1; 7 bases agree with TRBD1. CDR1 and CDR2 from the germline V gene are SGHDT and YYEEEE. V gave up 4 bases and J gave up 7 bases; unmatched junction bases: 7. The CDR3 totals 13 residues. CDR3 DNA: TGTGCCAGCAGCCAGACAGGGTTCGGTGAAGCTTTCTTT. Encoded protein: CASSQTGFGEAFF.

CDR3: CASSPSGRGPTEAFF. In DNA form, the CDR3 reads TGTGCCAGCAGCCCAAGTGGGAGGGGGCCCACTGAAGCTTTCTTT. This chain uses TRBV11-2 with TRBJ1-1; TRBD1 matches 7 bases. Per the germline V gene, CDR1 is SGHAT and CDR2 is FQNNGV. The J segment lost 4 bases and the V segment lost 5 bases, leaving 10 bases of the junction unmatched. The CDR3 loop spans 15 amino acids.

This clonotype was counted many times. V and J are TRBV3-1 and TRBJ1-6, with D perhaps TRBD1 (6 bases). CDR3 length: 14 residues. The V gene lost 2 bases and the J gene lost 7 bases, with 9 bases spanning the gap. The germline CDR1 and CDR2 sequences are LGHDT and YNNKEL (reference sequence). CDR3 DNA: TGTGCCAGCAGCCAACAGGGGTGGAATTCACCCCTCCACTTT. It translates to CASSQQGWNSPLHF.

V gene TRBV12-3 or TRBV12-4 combines with J gene TRBJ1-2, with D perhaps matching TRBD1 (5 bases). The CDR3 sequence is 14 residues long. Trimming pared 1 base from V and 4 bases from J, leaving 10 bases between. The CDR3 loop reads CASSLGGFGYGYTF. The CDR3 DNA sequence: TGTGCCAGCAGTTTAGGGGGGTTCGGCTATGGCTACACCTTC.

The genes are TRBV20-1 and TRBJ2-3; 13 bases map to TRBD2. CDR1 is DFQATT and CDR2 is SNEGSKA in the germline V gene (reference sequence). The V segment lost 6 bases and the J segment 5 bases; nucleotides outside the gene matches: 8. There are 15 residues in the CDR3. The CDR3 reads CSATGLAGSLDTQYF. The CDR3 DNA reads TGCAGTGCCACGGGACTAGCGGGATCTTTAGATACGCAGTATTTT.

This clonotype was seen at least ten times. The CDR3 DNA reads as TGTGCCAGCGAGACAAGCGGGAGCTACAATGAGCAGTTCTTC. Encoded protein: CASETSGSYNEQFF. The genes are TRBV12-3 or TRBV12-4 and TRBJ2-1; 8 bases map to TRBD2. This CDR3 spans 14 amino acids. V lost 8 bases and J lost 3; bases outside the gene matches: 6.